These T cell receptor beta chains were read from a single sample in a study of CD8+ T cells in alopecia areata. Assay used: immunoSEQ multiplex PCR; TCRdb lists only in-frame clones, some missing. This sample yields 90,000 or so clones, of which roughly 47% are seen a single time; 18% belongs to the top ten. The material sequenced was CD8+ T cells sorted from blood, taken at week 24, from a patient treated with tofacitinib. These receptors were obtained from a human donor with alopecia areata. CDR3s include the opening cysteine and the closing phenylalanine or tryptophan. The D gene is left open where the match is weak. Rows may omit the clone size; those that give it use once, few, many or a size class.

cdr3_aa cdr3_nt d_call clone_size cdr3_length j_call v_call
CSGGADEQFF TGCAGCGGGGGTGCAGATGAGCAGTTCTTC NA few 10 TRBJ2-1 TRBV29-1
CASSQGDGGGYEQYF TGCGCCAGCAGCCAAGGGGACGGCGGGGGCTACGAGCAGTACTTC TRBD2 NA 15 TRBJ2-7 TRBV4-3
CASSPRDPQEQYF TGTGCCAGCAGCCCCCGCGACCCGCAGGAGCAGTACTTC NA NA 13 TRBJ2-7 TRBV5-8
CAWTGGIGGELFF TGTGCCTGGACAGGTGGGATTGGCGGGGAGCTGTTTTTT NA NA 13 TRBJ2-2 TRBV30
CASSIQGDGDTQYF TGTGCCAGTAGTATCCAGGGGGATGGAGATACGCAGTATTTT TRBD1 few 14 TRBJ2-3 TRBV19
CASSYSTVPLRYEQYF TGTGCCAGCAGTTACTCGACAGTCCCTCTAAGGTACGAGCAGTACTTC NA once 16 TRBJ2-7 TRBV6-5
CASSLAAGQSYEQYF TGCGCCAGCAGCTTGGCCGCTGGGCAGAGCTACGAGCAGTACTTC NA few 15 TRBJ2-7 TRBV5-1
CASSLSATYEQYF TGTGCCAGCAGTTTGAGCGCTACCTACGAGCAGTACTTC NA NA 13 TRBJ2-7 TRBV27
CGAGVKINEQFF TGCGGAGCGGGAGTTAAAATCAATGAGCAGTTCTTC TRBD2 many 12 TRBJ2-1 TRBV6-5
CASSYSKSSYEQYF TGTGCCAGCAGTTACTCGAAGAGCTCCTACGAGCAGTACTTC NA few 14 TRBJ2-7 TRBV6-6
CATSRDAGAGQPQHF TGTGCCACCAGCAGAGACGCAGGGGCTGGTCAGCCCCAGCATTTT NA NA 15 TRBJ1-5 TRBV15
CASTDSGIPPNEQFF TGTGCCAGCACCGATAGCGGGATCCCCCCCAATGAGCAGTTCTTC TRBD2 NA 15 TRBJ2-1 TRBV7-9
CAWSLGTGYVEQYF TGTGCCTGGAGTCTCGGGACAGGCTACGTCGAGCAGTACTTC TRBD1 NA 14 TRBJ2-7 TRBV30
CASRGTGPPDEQYF TGTGCCAGCCGAGGCACAGGGCCCCCAGATGAGCAGTACTTC NA NA 14 TRBJ2-7 TRBV6-1
CASSHPLDYEQYF TGTGCCAGCAGCCACCCCCTCGACTACGAGCAGTACTTC NA few 13 TRBJ2-7 TRBV7-9
CASSVGSSGSLETQYF TGTGCCAGCAGCGTAGGGAGTAGCGGGAGCTTGGAGACCCAGTACTTC TRBD2 NA 16 TRBJ2-5 TRBV9
CSSVLPLDTEAFF TGCAGCTCCGTCCTGCCGTTGGACACTGAAGCTTTCTTT NA NA 13 TRBJ1-1 TRBV29-1
CAWSVRYRGADEQYF TGTGCCTGGAGTGTAAGGTATAGGGGGGCCGACGAGCAGTACTTC NA NA 15 TRBJ2-7 TRBV30
CASSVSGGGGEQFF TGTGCCAGCAGCGTTAGCGGGGGCGGGGGTGAGCAGTTCTTC TRBD2 NA 14 TRBJ2-1 TRBV9
CASRLGADTQYF TGTGCCAGCAGACTAGGGGCAGATACGCAGTATTTT NA few 12 TRBJ2-3 TRBV7-9
CAWSLGPGYEQYF TGTGCCTGGAGTTTAGGACCGGGCTACGAGCAGTACTTC NA few 13 TRBJ2-7 TRBV30
CASSLAPMADRAREAQYF TGTGCCAGCAGCTTAGCCCCGATGGCAGACAGGGCTCGAGAGGCCCAGTACTTC TRBD1 NA 18 TRBJ2-5 TRBV7-9
CASSDRTSGLYEQYF TGTGCCAGCAGTGACCGGACTAGCGGCCTCTACGAGCAGTACTTC TRBD2 NA 15 TRBJ2-7 TRBV2
CASSQGGRRSNQPQHF TGTGCCAGCAGCCAAGGAGGCCGGAGGTCCAATCAGCCCCAGCATTTT NA NA 16 TRBJ1-5 TRBV13
CASSPSTGTGVVEQYF TGTGCCAGCAGCCCTTCCACCGGGACAGGGGTTGTCGAGCAGTACTTC TRBD1 NA 16 TRBJ2-7 TRBV4-2
CSVGSLNQFF TGCAGTGTTGGCAGTTTAAATCAGTTCTTC NA NA 10 TRBJ2-1 TRBV29-1
CASSLASGLDTQYF TGTGCCAGCAGCTTAGCCAGCGGGCTTGATACGCAGTATTTT NA few 14 TRBJ2-3 TRBV9
CASSRLAGESYEQYF TGCGCCAGCAGCCGACTAGCGGGAGAATCATACGAGCAGTACTTC TRBD2 NA 15 TRBJ2-7 TRBV4-1
CASSLSGRSHEQYF TGCGCCAGCAGCTTATCCGGGCGGTCCCACGAGCAGTACTTC NA NA 14 TRBJ2-7 TRBV5-1
CRAQGNEQFF TGCAGGGCCCAGGGGAATGAGCAGTTCTTC NA NA 10 TRBJ2-1 TRBV29-1
CASSISGSSYNEQFF TGTGCCAGCAGCATTAGCGGAAGCTCCTACAATGAGCAGTTCTTC NA NA 15 TRBJ2-1 TRBV27
CASSVASSGRTIYEQYF TGTGCCAGCAGCGTAGCGTCTAGCGGGAGGACTATCTACGAGCAGTACTTC TRBD2 NA 17 TRBJ2-7 TRBV9
CASSGEAADTQYF TGTGCCAGCAGTGGGGAAGCGGCGGATACGCAGTATTTT NA NA 13 TRBJ2-3 TRBV2
CASSDRLGGGLYEQFF TGTGCCAGCAGTGACCGACTCGGGGGGGGTCTCTATGAGCAGTTCTTC TRBD2 once 16 TRBJ2-1 TRBV6-4
CASTTTGTGGPYEQYF TGTGCCAGCACCACAACCGGGACAGGGGGCCCATACGAGCAGTACTTC TRBD1 NA 16 TRBJ2-7 TRBV27
CASSQEGRGYEQYF TGCGCCAGCAGCCAAGAAGGTAGAGGATACGAGCAGTACTTC NA NA 14 TRBJ2-7 TRBV4-3
CSVVPAGANVLTF TGCAGCGTCGTCCCTGCGGGGGCCAACGTCCTGACTTTC NA few 13 TRBJ2-6 TRBV29-1
CASSLIGGSPQETQYF TGTGCCAGCAGTTTAATCGGCGGGAGCCCTCAAGAGACCCAGTACTTC TRBD2 NA 16 TRBJ2-5 TRBV6-5
CASSHGTDYEQYF TGTGCCAGCAGCCACGGGACGGACTACGAGCAGTACTTC NA many 13 TRBJ2-7 TRBV5-4
CASSSQGAVLIYEQYF TGTGCCAGCAGCTCACAGGGCGCCGTATTGATATACGAGCAGTACTTC NA once 16 TRBJ2-7 TRBV7-9
CASSLMIEQRISGNTIYF TGCGCCAGCAGCCTGATGATCGAACAGCGAATCTCTGGAAACACCATATATTTT NA NA 18 TRBJ1-3 TRBV4-1
CASSIPGGETQYF TGTGCCAGCTCGATTCCGGGGGGAGAGACCCAGTACTTC TRBD2 few 13 TRBJ2-5 TRBV6-5
CASGLAYSYEQYF TGTGCCAGCGGACTAGCGTATTCCTACGAGCAGTACTTC TRBD2 NA 13 TRBJ2-7 TRBV6-1
CASSQTDRGRIETQYF TGTGCTAGCAGCCAGACGGACAGGGGGCGCATCGAGACCCAGTACTTC TRBD1 few 16 TRBJ2-5 TRBV7-7
CASSPGMNTEAFF TGTGCCAGCAGCCCGGGAATGAACACTGAAGCTTTCTTT NA NA 13 TRBJ1-1 TRBV5-8